The 30 T cell receptor beta chains presented below share a single source sample, sequenced in a study of cytomegalovirus exposure and HLA in healthy donors. The PCR contained 60 Vbeta and 13 Jbeta primers. Sequencing used immunoSEQ multiplex PCR; TCRdb keeps in-frame clones, though not all of them. The table shows roughly 200,000 clones, with more than 65% occurring only once. Sequencing was done on a sample of PBMCs. These receptors were taken from a man aged 45-65 years in good health and CMV-seronegative.

The chain combines TRBV9 with TRBJ2-1, with D unclear. CDR3 length: 12 amino acids. V dropped 0 bases and J dropped 9 bases, with 7 bases sitting between them. Germline lookup yields CDR1 SGDLS and CDR2 YYNGEE. Here the CDR3 reads CASSVGDFEQFF. In DNA form, the CDR3 reads TGTGCCAGCAGCGTAGGAGACTTTGAGCAGTTCTTC.

The rearrangement uses TRBV14 and TRBJ1-2, with D uncertain. CDR3 size: 14 residues. V lost 1 base and J 6 bases, leaving 12 bases between the germline ends. From germline, CDR1 is SGHDN and CDR2 FVKESK. The CDR3: CASSQVRVFHGYTF. The CDR3 DNA sequence: TGTGCCAGCAGCCAAGTCCGGGTATTCCATGGCTACACCTTC.

This clone showed up just once. The rearrangement links TRBV7-9 to TRBJ1-2; 7 nucleotides line up with TRBD1. The V gene end was trimmed by 1 base and the J gene end by 8 bases; junction bases not matched to a gene: 10. CDR1 and CDR2 from the germline V gene are SEHNR and FQNEAQ (reference sequence). This CDR3 has 15 amino acids. CDR3 DNA: TGTGCCAGCAGCTTAGGCCTGACAGGGACAAGGGGCTACACCTTC. The encoded protein is CASSLGLTGTRGYTF.

The rearrangement links TRBV5-4 to TRBJ2-7, with TRBD1 matching over 8 bases. The CDR3 contains 15 residues. CDR1 and CDR2 (germline): SGHNT, YYREEE (reference sequence). V shed 0 bases, J shed 4 bases, and the junction held 6 bases outside the gene matches. CDR3 nucleotide sequence: TGTGCCAGCAGCTTGGGCCAGGGGGCGATGTACGAGCAGTACTTC. Its protein product is CASSLGQGAMYEQYF.

This sequence joins TRBV28 and TRBJ2-5; 11 bases map to TRBD2. Germline lookup yields CDR1 MDHEN and CDR2 SYDVKM. This CDR3 has 14 residues. V lost 11 bases and J lost 1; bases outside the gene matches: 6. CDR3 coding DNA: TGTGCCGGAGGGACTAGCGGCGCCCAAGAGACCCAGTACTTC. Translation gives CAGGTSGAQETQYF.

This CDR3 reads CASSPSEGGYGYTF. CDR3 in DNA: TGTGCCAGCAGCCCAAGTGAGGGTGGCTATGGCTACACCTTC. This sequence joins TRBV9 and TRBJ1-2; D gene uncertain. CDR1 and CDR2 (germline): SGDLS, YYNGEE. There are 14 residues in the CDR3. Trimming pared 4 bases from V and 4 bases from J, leaving 14 bases between. Using reference TRBV9 and TRBJ1-2 for the parts outside the CDR3, the full variable domain is DSGVTQTPKHLITATGQRVTLRCSPRSGDLSVYWYQQSLDQGLQFLIQYYNGEERAKGNILERFSAQQFPDLHSELNLSSLELGDSALYFCASSPSEGGYGYTFGSGTRLTVV.

This sequence joins TRBV5-1 and TRBJ2-1, with D possibly matching TRBD2 (6 bases). Trimming left V 2 bases short and J 1 base short, with 7 bases between. The CDR3 has 14 amino acids. Germline CDR1 is SGHRS and CDR2 is YFSETQ. The CDR3 region is CASSLAGSYNEQFF. Written as DNA, the CDR3 is TGCGCCAGCAGCTTAGCGGGTTCCTACAATGAGCAGTTCTTC. The entire variable domain, with the rest obtained from reference TRBV5-1 and TRBJ2-1, is as follows: KAGVTQTPRYLIKTRGQQVTLSCSPISGHRSVSWYQQTPGQGLQFLFEYFSETQRNKGNFPGRFSGRQFSNSRSEMNVSTLELGDSALYLCASSLAGSYNEQFFGPGTRLTVL.

The chain recombines TRBV28 with TRBJ2-7; tentative D call: TRBD2 (5 bases). The CDR3 extends over 14 amino acids. Deletions cut 4 bases from V and 5 bases from J, with 15 bases between. Germline CDR1 and CDR2: MDHEN and SYDVKM. The CDR3 region has the DNA TGTGCCAGCAGTTCAACTAGTTCCCTCGACGAGCAGTACTTC. It encodes CASSSTSSLDEQYF.

The chain links TRBV9 to TRBJ1-1; D unresolved. This CDR3 has 16 residues. Trimming left V 3 bases short and J 6 bases short, with 21 bases between. The V gene's germline CDR1 is SGDLS and CDR2 YYNGEE. For the CDR3, the DNA is TGTGCCAGCAGCGGGGGAGGTCGGCTCAAGCATCCTGAAGCTTTCTTT. Translated: CASSGGGRLKHPEAFF.

As DNA, the CDR3 is TGTGCCAGCAGCGCTCAGGGGAGCTCTGGAAACACCATATATTTT. It encodes CASSAQGSSGNTIYF. The chain has TRBV9 and TRBJ1-3; D possibly corresponds to TRBD1 (6 bases). Between the trimmed V and J ends, which lost 3 bases and 0 bases, there was a span of 10 bases. The CDR3 runs 15 residues. Germline V gene lookup returns CDR1 SGDLS and CDR2 YYNGEE.

A remark on this clone: Other DNA variants within this sample encode the same CDR3. The chain recombines TRBV18 with TRBJ2-3; D gene uncertain. Deletions cut 0 bases from V and 3 bases from J, with 4 bases between. The CDR3 runs 13 residues. CDR1 is KGHSH, CDR2 LQKENI, per germline. In DNA, the CDR3 is TGTGCCAGCTCACCACCGTCAACAGATACGCAGTATTTT. Translation: CASSPPSTDTQYF.

The table lists this clone with a few counts. The V gene is TRBV2, the J gene TRBJ2-7; tentative D call: TRBD1 (6 bases). This CDR3 contains 13 residues. The V gene lost 3 bases and the J gene lost 4 bases, with 10 bases spanning the gap. The V gene's germline CDR1 is SNHLY and CDR2 FYNNEI. This CDR3 is CASSEQTGYEQYF. As DNA, the CDR3 is TGTGCCAGCAGTGAGCAAACAGGGTACGAGCAGTACTTC.

The CDR3 region is CASSQDTGVYYQPQHF. CDR3 DNA: TGCGCCAGCAGCCAAGATACCGGGGTTTATTATCAGCCCCAGCATTTT. V and J are TRBV4-1 and TRBJ1-5; D gene unclear. Looked up from germline, CDR1 is MGHRA and CDR2 is YSYEKL. With 0 bases removed from V and 5 bases from J, the gap between germline ends came to 14 bases. The CDR3 contains 16 residues.

The V and J genes are TRBV29-1 and TRBJ1-1, with TRBD1 identical over 8 bases. CDR1 SQVTM and CDR2 ANQGSEA come from the germline V gene. With V trimmed by 4 bases and J by 0 bases, 1 base remained unmatched. CDR3 length: 13 residues. Here the CDR3 DNA reads TGCAGCGTTGGGACAGGGCTGAACACTGAAGCTTTCTTT. This gives the protein CSVGTGLNTEAFF.

The rearrangement uses TRBV14 and TRBJ1-4, with D unclear. The CDR3 runs to 15 residues. Per germline, CDR1 SGHDN and CDR2 FVKESK. With 1 base removed from V and 4 bases from J, the gap between germline ends came to 10 bases. The DNA for the CDR3 is TGTGCCAGCAGCCAAGTTAATCAGATTAATGAAAAACTGTTTTTT. It yields the protein CASSQVNQINEKLFF.

The chain combines TRBV5-1 with TRBJ2-3; the D gene is possibly TRBD1 (6 bases). V dropped 4 bases and J dropped 6 bases, with 18 bases sitting between them. The length of the CDR3 is 15 residues. The V gene's germline CDR1 is SGHRS and CDR2 YFSETQ. CDR3 nucleotide sequence: TGCGCCAGCAGCCTGGACAGCCTAGGGAGTGATACGCAGTATTTT. Translation gives CASSLDSLGSDTQYF.

This clone was found a few times. The chain is built from TRBV9 and TRBJ2-2; no reliable D call. Trimming left V 4 bases short and J 6 bases short, with 10 bases between. Germline V gene sequence: CDR1 SGDLS, CDR2 YYNGEE. The CDR3 has 13 amino acids. CDR3 sequence: CASSPRVAGELFF. The CDR3 DNA follows: TGTGCCAGCAGCCCCCGTGTCGCCGGGGAGCTGTTTTTT.

The chain has TRBV7-9 and TRBJ1-2; possibly TRBD1 for D (6 bases). Germline lookup yields CDR1 SEHNR and CDR2 FQNEAQ (reference sequence). The length of the CDR3 is 17 residues. V was cut by 5 bases and J by 1 base, with 20 bases left in between. CDR3 residues: CASSPLGGANFNYGYTF. CDR3 DNA: TGTGCCAGCAGCCCCCTTGGGGGGGCCAACTTTAACTATGGCTACACCTTC.

J is TRBJ1-5 and V is TRBV6-5, with TRBD1 identical over 11 bases. Germline CDR1 and CDR2: MNHEY and SVGAGI. CDR3 length: 15 amino acids. V trimming: 5 bases; J trimming: 1 base; junction bases outside the gene matches: 1. The CDR3 bases are TGTGCCAGCAGTCGGGACAGGGGGAGCAATCAGCCCCAGCATTTT. Protein: CASSRDRGSNQPQHF.

This sequence joins TRBV19 and TRBJ2-1, with 7 bases that match TRBD2. The length of the CDR3 is 16 residues. V was clipped by 1 base and J by 9 bases; unmatched bases: 12. The germline V gene encodes CDR1 LNHDA and CDR2 SQIVND (reference sequence). CDR3 sequence (DNA): TGTGCCAGTAGTATAGTGGGGGGAGGGCCCTCTGTTGAGCAGTTCTTC. This translates into CASSIVGGGPSVEQFF.

The chain is built from TRBV15 and TRBJ2-5; 7 bases map to TRBD2. V was clipped by 3 bases and J by 5 bases; unmatched bases: 3. The CDR3 is made up of 13 amino acids. Per germline, CDR1 LNHNV and CDR2 YYDKDF (reference sequence). The CDR3 nucleotides read TGTGCCACCAGCAGGGGGGGGTCGGAGACCCAGTACTTC. Its translation: CATSRGGSETQYF.

This clone was seen a few times. V is TRBV4-1 and J is TRBJ1-2; a weak D match, TRBD1 (5 bases). In germline, CDR1 is MGHRA, CDR2 YSYEKL. Trimming cost V 0 bases and J 4 bases, with 12 bases left between them. The CDR3 runs to 15 residues. The CDR3 nucleotides are TGCGCCAGCAGCCAAGATCAGGGTAGGAGCTATGGCTACACCTTC. It is translated as CASSQDQGRSYGYTF.

For the CDR3, the DNA is TGCGCCAGCAGCTTTTCGGGTAGCGGGAGCAAGTCCTACGAGCAGTACTTC. It codes for CASSFSGSGSKSYEQYF. The V and J genes are TRBV5-1 and TRBJ2-7, with 9 nucleotides matching TRBD2. The V and J ends lost 2 bases and 1 base, in that order; junction bases with no gene match: 10. This CDR3 region has 17 residues. Germline-derived CDR1 and CDR2 are SGHRS and YFSETQ.

The rearrangement uses TRBV9 and TRBJ2-2; the D gene is possibly TRBD2 (6 bases). V was pared by 4 bases and J by 7 bases, with 14 bases between. The germline CDR1 and CDR2 sequences are SGDLS and YYNGEE. The CDR3 contains 14 residues. CDR3 region: CASSLRTIRGELFF. The CDR3 DNA reads TGTGCCAGCAGCCTCCGGACTATTCGCGGGGAGCTGTTTTTT.

J is TRBJ2-2 and V is TRBV7-8, with D possibly matching TRBD2 (7 bases). Germline V gene data show CDR1 as SGHVS and CDR2 as FQNEAQ. The length of the CDR3 is 15 residues. The V end was cut by 5 bases, the J end by 3 bases, with 13 bases between. In nucleotides, the CDR3 is TGTGCCAGCAGCCGGCGGGGGCGCGACACCGGGGAGCTGTTTTTT. Amino acids: CASSRRGRDTGELFF.

This chain links TRBV28 with TRBJ2-3, with 13 bases fitting TRBD2. Per germline, CDR1 MDHEN and CDR2 SYDVKM. This CDR3 spans 18 amino acids. With 6 bases clipped from V and 4 bases from J, the junction kept 13 bases outside the gene matches. This CDR3 is CASSYERTSGRAADTQYF. CDR3 sequence (DNA): TGTGCCAGCAGCTATGAAAGAACTAGCGGGAGGGCCGCAGATACGCAGTATTTT.

This clone was detected once. The chain combines TRBV2 with TRBJ2-7, with a tentative D call TRBD2 (6 bases). Germline V gene data show CDR1 as SNHLY and CDR2 as FYNNEI. V dropped 1 base and J dropped 4 bases, with 8 bases sitting between them. The CDR3 loop spans 13 amino acids. CDR3 amino acids: CASSEDGSYEQYF. In DNA, the CDR3 is TGTGCCAGCAGTGAAGACGGGAGTTACGAGCAGTACTTC.

Only a few counts were recorded for this clone. This chain uses TRBV5-4 with TRBJ1-3; D gene uncertain. Germline-derived CDR1 and CDR2 are SGHNT and YYREEE (reference sequence). V lost 6 bases and J 0 bases, leaving 10 bases between the germline ends. This CDR3 contains 14 residues. DNA for the CDR3: TGTGCCAGCATAGAGCGCAGCTCTGGAAACACCATATATTTT. Translating it yields CASIERSSGNTIYF.

J is TRBJ2-2 and V is TRBV6-1; the match to TRBD2 covers 9 bases. The CDR3 covers 17 residues. Germline trimming cut 2 bases from V and 2 bases from J; bases unmatched to any gene: 6. The germline CDR1 and CDR2 sequences are MNHNS and SASEGT. CDR3 DNA: TGTGCCAGCAGTGAATGGCGTGGGACTAGCAACACCGGGGAGCTGTTTTTT. It specifies CASSEWRGTSNTGELFF.

CDR3 bases: TGTGCCAGCAGCCCTTTCCGGGAGAAACTGTTTTTT. Translation gives CASSPFREKLFF. This chain connects TRBV2 to TRBJ1-4; no clear D. This CDR3 has 12 residues. The germline gives CDR1 SNHLY, CDR2 FYNNEI. V was pared by 6 bases and J by 11 bases, with 13 bases between.